The 10 T cell receptor beta chains below all came from one sample that was sequenced in a study of identical twins. TCRdb fed the 5' RACE reads into MiXCR, producing one record per CDR3 protein. Seen here are 450,000 or so distinct CDR3 sequences, roughly 20% observed once, and the top ten hold roughly an eighth. The material sequenced was naive T cells sorted from blood. The receptors shown here come from a man in his fifties or sixties in good health.

This clonotype was seen repeatedly, ten times or more. The rearrangement links TRBV29-1 to TRBJ2-7, with TRBD1 as a possible D gene (5 bases). Germline values: CDR1 SQVTM, CDR2 ANQGSEA. The CDR3 is made up of 14 amino acids. Trimming removed 4 bases from V and 3 bases from J, with 16 bases in between. This CDR3 reads CSVAEKGLSYEQYF. CDR3 nucleotide sequence: TGCAGCGTTGCCGAGAAGGGGCTAAGCTACGAGCAGTACTTC.

This clonotype was picked up a small number of times. The chain employs TRBV29-1 and TRBJ2-7; 12 bases fit TRBD2. The CDR3 contains 15 residues. V shed 1 base and J 5 bases; nucleotides not matched to a gene: 6. Germline V gene sequence: CDR1 SQVTM, CDR2 ANQGSEA. The CDR3 nucleotides read TGCAGCGTTGAAGGTCGACTAGCGGGAGTCCACGAGCAGTACTTC. It codes for CSVEGRLAGVHEQYF.

The genes are TRBV25-1 and TRBJ1-4; 7 bases align to TRBD1. With V trimmed by 2 bases and J by 8 bases, 8 bases remained unmatched. Germline CDR1 and CDR2: MGHDK and SYGVNS. The CDR3 has 15 residues. The CDR3 protein is CASSEQDRHREKLFF. In DNA, the CDR3 is TGTGCCAGCAGTGAACAGGACAGGCATCGGGAAAAACTGTTTTTT.

V usage is TRBV5-4 and J usage is TRBJ2-2, with D perhaps TRBD1 (6 bases). The CDR3 covers 14 residues. V gave up 2 bases and J gave up 4 bases, with 9 bases separating them. Germline assignment: CDR1 SGHNT and CDR2 YYREEE (reference sequence). The DNA for the CDR3 is TGTGCCAGCAGCTTCAGGGGTTTCACCGGGGAGCTGTTTTTT. This sequence encodes CASSFRGFTGELFF.

A few counts support this clonotype. The V call is TRBV6-5, the J call TRBJ1-2, with a tentative D call TRBD1 (6 bases). Trimming took 4 bases from V and 1 from J, leaving 16 bases between them. This CDR3 has 16 residues. Per germline, CDR1 MNHEY and CDR2 SVGAGI. CDR3 DNA: TGTGCCAGCAGTTTGCAGGGGTCTCTATTTAACTATGGCTACACCTTC. This encodes CASSLQGSLFNYGYTF.

This clonotype was detected a few times. This rearrangement joins TRBV24-1 to TRBJ2-1, with unresolved D. CDR3 length: 16 residues. The germline V gene encodes CDR1 KGHDR and CDR2 SFDVKD. Trimming removed 2 bases at V and 0 bases at J, with 10 bases between. CDR3 residues: CATSDSSRSSYNEQFF. The DNA for the CDR3 is TGTGCCACCAGTGATTCGAGCAGGAGCTCCTACAATGAGCAGTTCTTC.

The chain has TRBV7-9 and TRBJ2-7; D is unclear. This CDR3 comprises 13 residues. V gave up 2 bases and J gave up 5 bases, with 10 bases separating them. CDR1 and CDR2 from the germline V gene are SEHNR and FQNEAQ (reference sequence). The CDR3 DNA is TGTGCCAGCAGCTTAAGCCGGGTGGACGAGCAGTACTTC. Protein sequence: CASSLSRVDEQYF. The full variable domain, in which reference TRBV7-9 and TRBJ2-7 provide the parts outside the CDR3, is DTGVSQNPRHKITKRGQNVTFRCDPISEHNRLYWYRQTLGQGPEFLTYFQNEAQLEKSRLLSDRFSAERPKGSFSTLEIQRTEQGDSAMYLCASSLSRVDEQYFGPGTRLTVT.

The V and J genes are TRBV20-1 and TRBJ1-5; no clear D gene. Germline lookup yields CDR1 DFQATT and CDR2 SNEGSKA (reference sequence). The CDR3 covers 13 residues. Deletions cut 3 bases from V and 5 bases from J, with 11 bases between. The CDR3 nucleotides are TGCAGTGCTAGGGGAGGGTTGGATCAGCCCCAGCATTTT. Translated, it gives CSARGGLDQPQHF.

The sample holds a few counts of this clonotype. The CDR3 sequence is CASSLRTGVGEQYF. DNA for the CDR3: TGTGCCAGCAGCCTGCGGACAGGTGTTGGCGAGCAGTACTTC. The chain carries TRBV2 and TRBJ2-7; 7 bases agree with TRBD1. From germline, CDR1 is SNHLY and CDR2 FYNNEI. Losses at the gene ends were 6 bases for V and 6 bases for J; bases not matched to a gene: 11. This CDR3 spans 14 amino acids.

This clonotype has ten or more counts. The rearrangement joins TRBV11-2 to TRBJ2-1, with 14 positions matching TRBD2. Germline CDR1 reads SGHAT; CDR2 reads FQNNGV. The junction had 1 base not matched to a gene; V was cut back by 3 bases and J by 6 bases. The CDR3 has 15 amino acids. The CDR3 loop is CASSFGLAGGNEQFF. The DNA of the CDR3 is TGTGCCAGCAGCTTCGGACTAGCGGGAGGCAATGAGCAGTTCTTC.